Below, 4 T cell receptor beta chains from the same sample are listed, as sequenced in a study of shared clonotypes between healthy human individuals. Assay used: immunoSEQ multiplex PCR; TCRdb lists only in-frame clones, some missing. The sample consists of hundreds of thousands of clones, roughly 72% of them appearing once. Sequences were obtained from PBMCs. These TCRs come from a woman in her thirties or forties in good health. Some clones in this sample may be carry-over from other donors' samples.

The rearrangement uses TRBV5-4 and TRBJ2-7; TRBD1 matches at 7 bases. Germline V gives CDR1 SGHNT, CDR2 YYREEE (reference sequence). This CDR3 has 15 residues. Unmatched junction bases numbered 4, after V lost 0 bases and J lost 1 base. The CDR3 sequence is CASSLDRGRSYEQYF. Written as DNA, the CDR3 is TGTGCCAGCAGCTTGGACAGGGGCCGATCCTACGAGCAGTACTTC.

V usage is TRBV30 and J usage is TRBJ1-5, with D maybe TRBD1 (6 bases). This CDR3 has 12 residues. The V gene's germline CDR1 is GTSNPN and CDR2 SVGIG (reference sequence). The V end lost 4 bases, the J end lost 4 bases, and 8 bases lay between the germline ends. The CDR3 loop is CAWKQGNQPQHF. DNA for the CDR3: TGTGCCTGGAAACAGGGTAATCAGCCCCAGCATTTT.

V and J are TRBV11-2 and TRBJ2-7; TRBD2 agrees at 8 bases. Germline trimming cut 0 bases from V and 6 bases from J; bases unmatched to any gene: 4. Looked up from germline, CDR1 is SGHAT and CDR2 is FQNNGV. The CDR3 spans 14 residues. CDR3: CASSLDRLASEQYF. CDR3 in DNA: TGTGCCAGCAGCTTAGATAGACTAGCGTCCGAGCAGTACTTC.

This chain joins TRBV28 and TRBJ2-7; TRBD2 aligns across 10 bases. The trim removed 5 bases at V and 1 base at J, leaving 8 bases unmatched. Germline V CDR1 and CDR2: MDHEN, SYDVKM. The CDR3 is 16 amino acids. Written as DNA, the CDR3 is TGTGCCAGCAGTGACCCAGGGACTAGCGCGTCCTACGAGCAGTACTTC. As protein: CASSDPGTSASYEQYF.